A selection of T cell receptor beta chains follows, all from one sample in a study of early T cells in non-severe SARS-CoV-2 infection. TCRdb itself ran the 5' RACE reads through MiXCR, one entry per CDR3 protein. The table has around 82,000 distinct CDR3 sequences, 10% to 12% seen once. Source material: whole blood. The origin of the receptors is an adult who was a healthcare worker with PCR-confirmed SARS-CoV-2 infection or an uninfected control (not recorded which). The CDR3 runs from the conserved cysteine through the conserved F or W.

V	CDR3
TRBV14	CASSQTAYGPNNSPLHF
TRBV18	CASSPQGRTDTQYF
TRBV27	CASSFGVAGGSYEQYF
TRBV7-2	CASSLAGHLEGTQYF
TRBV12-3/TRBV12-4	CASIRAGTGSTEAFF
TRBV11-2	CASSFGDRTDTQYF
TRBV5-1	CASSLGTGWTEAFF
TRBV5-1	CASSLKGGRAFF
TRBV5-6	CASSLLLAGPTDTQYF
TRBV12-3/TRBV12-4	CASTLPGNTEAFF
TRBV15	CATSRVGTGTHLSSYNEQFF
TRBV14	CASSHPGGYGYTF
TRBV29-1	CSVIPGNNEQFF
TRBV2	CASSEARGASQFF
TRBV15	CATSRDPPGTTGELFF
TRBV3-1	CASSQGSRSPLHF
TRBV25-1	CASSELGHQETQYF
TRBV12-3/TRBV12-4	CASTRQGVSYEQYF
TRBV10-2	CASRQGAYTEAFF
TRBV7-9	CASSFFGGTEAFF
TRBV7-8	CASSLSVKNIQYF
TRBV4-1	CASSPGRNNEKLFF
TRBV29-1	CSSAEPDTQYF
TRBV20-1	CSATSGELTDTQYF
TRBV9	CASSPQVQNTEAFF
TRBV7-8	CASSPLTVSYEQYF
TRBV12-3/TRBV12-4	CASSLVTGGHTEAFF
TRBV6-5	CASSLRRQETQYF
TRBV13	CASSFDTGGGNTIYF
TRBV7-9	CASSFTVNSPLHF
TRBV25-1	CASSEPLNGVYNSPLHF
TRBV19	CASSPGQGFNNEQFF
TRBV2	CASSTSGGTKNIQYF
TRBV6-5	CASRLNNSPLHF
TRBV5-4	CASSPGGAGLRPETQHF
TRBV14	CASSQSSDWSSYEQYF
TRBV6-1	CASSEQSGALYNEQFF
TRBV18	CASSREDRVEKLFF
TRBV25-1	CASSEWGTENTEAFF
TRBV3-1	CASSQVAFQDTEAFF
TRBV2	CASGPRTGEMKQFF
TRBV4-2	CASSQEGSQAPYYEQYF